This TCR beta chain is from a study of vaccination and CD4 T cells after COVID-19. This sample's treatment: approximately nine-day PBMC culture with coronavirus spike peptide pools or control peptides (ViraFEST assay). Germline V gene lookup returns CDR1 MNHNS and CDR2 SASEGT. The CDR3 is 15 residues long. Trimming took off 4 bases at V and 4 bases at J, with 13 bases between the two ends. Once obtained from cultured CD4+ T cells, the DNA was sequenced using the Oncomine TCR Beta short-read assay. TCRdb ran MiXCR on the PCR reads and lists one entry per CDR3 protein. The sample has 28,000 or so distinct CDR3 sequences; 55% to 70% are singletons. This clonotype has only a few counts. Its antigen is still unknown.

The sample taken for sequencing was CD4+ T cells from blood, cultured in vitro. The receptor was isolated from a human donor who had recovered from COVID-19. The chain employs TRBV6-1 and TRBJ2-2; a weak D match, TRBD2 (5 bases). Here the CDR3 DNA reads TGTGCCAGCAGTGCGGGTAGCGCGGGCACCGGGGAGCTGTTTTTT. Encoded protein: CASSAGSAGTGELFF.